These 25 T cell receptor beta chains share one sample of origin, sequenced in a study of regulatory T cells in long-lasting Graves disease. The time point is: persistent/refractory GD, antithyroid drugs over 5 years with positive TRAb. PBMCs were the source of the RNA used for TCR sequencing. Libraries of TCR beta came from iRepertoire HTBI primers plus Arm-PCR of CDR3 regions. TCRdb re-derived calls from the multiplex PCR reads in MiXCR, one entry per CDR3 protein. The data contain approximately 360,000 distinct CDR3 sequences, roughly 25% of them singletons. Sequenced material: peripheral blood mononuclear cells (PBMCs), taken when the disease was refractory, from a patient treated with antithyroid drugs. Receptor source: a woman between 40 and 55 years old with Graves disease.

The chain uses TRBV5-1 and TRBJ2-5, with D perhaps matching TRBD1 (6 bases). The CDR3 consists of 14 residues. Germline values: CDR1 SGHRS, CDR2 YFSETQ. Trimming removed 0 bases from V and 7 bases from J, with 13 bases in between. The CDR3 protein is CASSLALLQGTQYF. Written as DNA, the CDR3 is TGCGCCAGCAGCTTGGCCCTTTTACAGGGGACCCAGTACTTC.

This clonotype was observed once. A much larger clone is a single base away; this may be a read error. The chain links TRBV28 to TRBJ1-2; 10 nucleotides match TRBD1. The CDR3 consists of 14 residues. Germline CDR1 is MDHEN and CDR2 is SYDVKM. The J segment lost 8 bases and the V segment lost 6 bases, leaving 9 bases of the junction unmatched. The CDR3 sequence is CASRGTGAFGGYTF. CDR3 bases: TGTGCCAGCAGAGGGACAGGGGCTTTTGGGGGCTACACCTTC.

The CDR3 nucleotides read TGTGCCAGCAGCCTAGGGGGGCGAAGCGAGCAGTACTTC. Protein: CASSLGGRSEQYF. The rearrangement links TRBV14 to TRBJ2-7; D possibly uses TRBD1 or TRBD2 (6 bases each). The germline V and J ends were trimmed by 4 bases and 6 bases, with 13 bases remaining between them. The V gene's germline CDR1 is SGHDN and CDR2 FVKESK. This CDR3 has 13 amino acids.

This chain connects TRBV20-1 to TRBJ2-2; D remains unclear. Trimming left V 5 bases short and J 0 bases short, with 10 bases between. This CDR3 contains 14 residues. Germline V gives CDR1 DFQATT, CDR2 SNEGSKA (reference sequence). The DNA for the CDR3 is TGCAGTGCTCGTACCGGTGCGAACACCGGGGAGCTGTTTTTT. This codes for CSARTGANTGELFF.

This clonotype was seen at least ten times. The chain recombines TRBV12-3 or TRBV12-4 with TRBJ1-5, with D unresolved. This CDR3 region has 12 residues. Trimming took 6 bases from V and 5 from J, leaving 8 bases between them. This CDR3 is CASSFSDQPQHF. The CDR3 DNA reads TGTGCCAGCAGCTTTTCCGATCAGCCCCAGCATTTT.

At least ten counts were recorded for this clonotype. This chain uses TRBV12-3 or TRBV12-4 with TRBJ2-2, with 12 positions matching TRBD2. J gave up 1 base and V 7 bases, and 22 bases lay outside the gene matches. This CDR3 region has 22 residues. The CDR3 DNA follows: TGTGCCAGCACCTCCAGGGGGCGGCTAGCGGGAGGGCCCCGACGGAACACCGGGGAGCTGTTTTTT. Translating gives CASTSRGRLAGGPRRNTGELFF.

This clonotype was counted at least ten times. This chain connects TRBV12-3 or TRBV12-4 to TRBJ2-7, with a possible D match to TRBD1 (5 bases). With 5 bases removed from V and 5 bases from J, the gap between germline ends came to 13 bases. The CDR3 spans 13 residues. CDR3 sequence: CASSRRALHEQYF. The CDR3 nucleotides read TGTGCCAGCAGTCGCAGGGCTTTGCACGAGCAGTACTTC.

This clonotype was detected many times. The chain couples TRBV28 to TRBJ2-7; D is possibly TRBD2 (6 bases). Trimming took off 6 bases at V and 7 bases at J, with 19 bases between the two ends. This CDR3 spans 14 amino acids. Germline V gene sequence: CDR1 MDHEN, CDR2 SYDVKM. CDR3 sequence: CASRRRAGNGEQYF. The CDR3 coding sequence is TGTGCCAGCAGGCGGAGGGCCGGGAATGGGGAGCAGTACTTC.

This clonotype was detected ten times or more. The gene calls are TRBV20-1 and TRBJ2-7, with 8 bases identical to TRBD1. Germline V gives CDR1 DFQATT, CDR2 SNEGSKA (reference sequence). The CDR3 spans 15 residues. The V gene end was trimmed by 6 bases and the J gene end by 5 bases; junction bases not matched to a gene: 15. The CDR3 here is CSALYGAGGNHEQYF. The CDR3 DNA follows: TGCAGTGCCCTTTACGGGGCAGGGGGCAATCACGAGCAGTACTTC.

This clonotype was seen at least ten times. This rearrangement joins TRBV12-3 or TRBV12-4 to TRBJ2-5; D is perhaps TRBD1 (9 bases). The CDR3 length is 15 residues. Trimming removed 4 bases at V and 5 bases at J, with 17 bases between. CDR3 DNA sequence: TGTGCCAGCAGTTCTACAGGGGGCGGGGGGGAGACCCAGTACTTC. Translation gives CASSSTGGGGETQYF.

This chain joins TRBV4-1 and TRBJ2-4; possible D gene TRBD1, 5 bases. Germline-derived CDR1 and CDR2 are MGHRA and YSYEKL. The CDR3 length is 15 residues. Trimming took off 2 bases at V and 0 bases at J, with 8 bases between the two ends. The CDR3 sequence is CASSQQGLAKNIQYF. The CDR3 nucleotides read TGCGCCAGCAGCCAACAGGGCTTAGCCAAAAACATTCAGTACTTC.

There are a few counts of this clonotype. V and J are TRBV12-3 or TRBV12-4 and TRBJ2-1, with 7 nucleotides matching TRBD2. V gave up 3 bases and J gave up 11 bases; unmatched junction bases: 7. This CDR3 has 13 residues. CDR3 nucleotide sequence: TGTGCCAGCAGTTTTGGTAGAGCGGGACAGCAGTTCTTC. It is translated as CASSFGRAGQQFF.

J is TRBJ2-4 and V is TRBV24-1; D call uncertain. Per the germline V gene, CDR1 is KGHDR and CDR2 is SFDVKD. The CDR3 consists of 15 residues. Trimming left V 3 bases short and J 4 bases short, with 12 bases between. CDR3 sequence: CATSDSTALKNIQYF. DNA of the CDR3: TGTGCCACCAGTGATAGTACGGCCCTGAAAAACATTCAGTACTTC.

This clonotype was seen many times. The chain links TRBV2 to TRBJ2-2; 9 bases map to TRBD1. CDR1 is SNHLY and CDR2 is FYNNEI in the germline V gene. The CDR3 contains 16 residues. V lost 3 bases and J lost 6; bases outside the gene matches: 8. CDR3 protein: CASSDSGQGRAGELFF. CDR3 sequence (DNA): TGTGCCAGCAGTGACTCGGGACAGGGTAGGGCCGGGGAGCTGTTTTTT.

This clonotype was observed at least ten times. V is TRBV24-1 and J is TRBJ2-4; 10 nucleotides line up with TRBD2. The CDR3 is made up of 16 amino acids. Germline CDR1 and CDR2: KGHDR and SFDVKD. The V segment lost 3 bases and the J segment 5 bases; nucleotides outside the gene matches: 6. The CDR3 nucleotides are TGTGCCACCAGTGATCAGCGGGAGGGCCAGGAAAACATTCAGTACTTC. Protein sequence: CATSDQREGQENIQYF.

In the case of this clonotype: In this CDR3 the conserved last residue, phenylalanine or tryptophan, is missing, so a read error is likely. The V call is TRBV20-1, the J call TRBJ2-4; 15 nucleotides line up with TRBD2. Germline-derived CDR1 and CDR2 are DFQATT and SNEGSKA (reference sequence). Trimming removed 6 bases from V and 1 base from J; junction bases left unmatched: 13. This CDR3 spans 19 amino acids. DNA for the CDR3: TGCAGTGCCCTCCCCTGGGGACTAGCGGGAGGATTGGCCAAAAACATTCAGTACCTC. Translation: CSALPWGLAGGLAKNIQYL.

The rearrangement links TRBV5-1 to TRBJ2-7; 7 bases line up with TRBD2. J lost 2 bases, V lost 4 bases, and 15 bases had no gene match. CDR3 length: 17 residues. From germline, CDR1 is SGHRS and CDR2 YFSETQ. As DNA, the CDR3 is TGCGCCAGCAGCCCCAGTATCGCGGGAGAAATCCCCTACGAGCAGTACTTC. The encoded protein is CASSPSIAGEIPYEQYF.

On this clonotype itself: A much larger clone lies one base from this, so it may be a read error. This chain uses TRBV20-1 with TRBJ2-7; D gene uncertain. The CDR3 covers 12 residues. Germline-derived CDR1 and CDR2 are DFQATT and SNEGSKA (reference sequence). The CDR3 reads CIIAAPTYGQYF. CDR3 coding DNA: TGCATAATCGCGGCACCCACCTACGGGCAGTACTTC.

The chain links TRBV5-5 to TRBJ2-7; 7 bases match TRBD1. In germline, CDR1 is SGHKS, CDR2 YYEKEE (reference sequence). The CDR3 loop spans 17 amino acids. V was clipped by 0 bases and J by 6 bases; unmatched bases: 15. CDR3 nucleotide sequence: TGTGCCAGCAGCTTGGTCCGACAGACAGGGAACCCTCCCGAGCAGTACTTC. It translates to CASSLVRQTGNPPEQYF. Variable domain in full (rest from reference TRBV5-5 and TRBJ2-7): DAGVTQSPTHLIKTRGQQVTLRCSPISGHKSVSWYQQVLGQGPQFIFQYYEKEERGRGNFPDRFSARQFPNYSSELNVNALLLGDSALYLCASSLVRQTGNPPEQYFGPGTRLTVT.

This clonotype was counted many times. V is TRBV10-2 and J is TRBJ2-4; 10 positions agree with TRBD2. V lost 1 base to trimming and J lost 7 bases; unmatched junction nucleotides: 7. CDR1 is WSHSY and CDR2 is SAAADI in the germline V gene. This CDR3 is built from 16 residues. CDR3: CASSELASGRGNIQYF. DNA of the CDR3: TGCGCCAGCAGTGAGTTGGCTAGCGGGAGAGGTAACATTCAGTACTTC.

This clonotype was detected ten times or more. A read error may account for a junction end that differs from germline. DNA for the CDR3: TGTGCCAGCAGTTCAGGGGGCGGTCAGCCCCAGCATTTT. Amino acids: CASSSGGGQPQHF. This chain uses TRBV5-1 with TRBJ1-5; 8 bases fit TRBD1. Germline V lookup: CDR1 SGHRS, CDR2 YFSETQ. This CDR3 contains 13 residues. Using reference TRBV5-1 and TRBJ1-5 for the parts outside the CDR3, the full variable domain is KAGVTQTPRYLIKTRGQQVTLSCSPISGHRSVSWYQQTPGQGLQFLFEYFSETQRNKGNFPGRFSGRQFSNSRSEMNVSTLELGDSALYLCASSSGGGQPQHFGDGTRLSIL.

CDR3 amino acids: CASSGVGELFF. The CDR3 DNA is TGCGCCAGCAGTGGAGTCGGGGAGCTGTTTTTT. The chain combines TRBV10-2 with TRBJ2-2; no clear D gene. Germline V lookup: CDR1 WSHSY, CDR2 SAAADI. This CDR3 has 11 amino acids. Trimming removed 4 bases at V and 7 bases at J, with 4 bases between.

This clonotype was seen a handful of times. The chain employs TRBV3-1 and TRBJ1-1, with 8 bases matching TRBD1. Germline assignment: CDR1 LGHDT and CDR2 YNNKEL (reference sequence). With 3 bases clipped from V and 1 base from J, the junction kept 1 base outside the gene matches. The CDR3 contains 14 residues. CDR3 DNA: TGTGCCAGCAGCCAGGACAGGGCGAACACTGAAGCTTTCTTT. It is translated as CASSQDRANTEAFF.

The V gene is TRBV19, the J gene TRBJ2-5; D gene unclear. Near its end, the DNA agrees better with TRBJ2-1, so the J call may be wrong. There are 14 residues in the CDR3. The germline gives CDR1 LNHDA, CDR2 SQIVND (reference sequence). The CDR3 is CASSVSINLNEQFF. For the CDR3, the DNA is TGTGCCAGTAGCGTATCAATAAACCTCAATGAGCAGTTCTTC.

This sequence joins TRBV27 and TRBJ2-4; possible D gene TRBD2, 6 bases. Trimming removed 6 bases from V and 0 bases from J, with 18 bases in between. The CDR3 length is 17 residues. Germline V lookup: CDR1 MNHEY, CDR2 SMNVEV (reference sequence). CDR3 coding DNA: TGTGCCAGCAGCTCGGCGGGGACCGGCCTAGCCAAAAACATTCAGTACTTC. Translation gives CASSSAGTGLAKNIQYF.